The rows below give T cell receptor beta chains drawn from one sample of a study of T cells in Graves' hyperthyroidism and ophthalmopathy. TCRdb reprocessed the multiplex PCR reads with MiXCR, giving one entry per CDR3 protein. The profile covers about 360,000 distinct CDR3 sequences, with about 12% appearing a single time and 9.2% taken by the ten largest. The sequencing input was blood. These receptors were collected from a woman aged 18-29 years with Graves' hyperthyroidism. The CDR3 runs from the conserved cysteine through the conserved F or W. Fields, in order: J gene, CDR3 length, V gene, CDR3 protein.

TRBJ1-1	16	TRBV5-5	CASSFWVGQINTEAFF
TRBJ2-2	16	TRBV28	CASSLLGRLNTGELFF
TRBJ2-5	14	TRBV7-3	CASSLTSGRETQYF
TRBJ1-1	12	TRBV20-1	CSASPGDTEAFF
TRBJ1-1	14	TRBV7-9	CASSRGDRGTEAFF
TRBJ2-1	14	TRBV3-1	CASSAINRGSGQFF
TRBJ1-1	14	TRBV14	CASSPFGGHTEAFF
TRBJ1-1	13	TRBV7-9	CASSYDRVSEAFF
TRBJ1-5	14	TRBV19	CASSITSGNQPQHF
TRBJ1-2	13	TRBV6-1	CASRPGYSYGYTF
TRBJ2-1	17	TRBV12-3/TRBV12-4	CASSLLIGGISYNEQFF
TRBJ2-2	14	TRBV7-3	CASSLSPPTGELFF
TRBJ2-5	13	TRBV20-1	CSASAGGEETQYF
TRBJ1-3	13	TRBV12-3/TRBV12-4	CASRGTPGNTIYF
TRBJ2-2	17	TRBV7-3	CASSIATGGVSTGELFF
TRBJ1-4	17	TRBV7-9	CASSLTPTQGGNEKLFF
TRBJ2-5	15	TRBV9	CASSVVGGFQETQYF
TRBJ1-1	14	TRBV12-5	CASGWGQGLTEAFF
TRBJ2-1	13	TRBV19	CASSPAVAVEQFF
TRBJ2-7	13	TRBV24-1	CATRSGTVGEQYF
TRBJ2-2	14	TRBV5-1	CASRPSGNTGELFF
TRBJ2-3	13	TRBV2	CASTNKASRPQYF
TRBJ1-2	15	TRBV13	CASSPEERGVYGYTF
TRBJ2-1	12	TRBV5-1	CASSPNYNEQFF
TRBJ1-5	16	TRBV2	CASSQRLAGGDQPQHF
TRBJ2-3	14	TRBV18	CASSQTTGTDTQYF
TRBJ2-7	15	TRBV4-2	CASSQEYRRQDEQYF
NA	16	TRBV7-3	CASSQGSGGGYNEQYF
TRBJ2-5	15	TRBV28	CASSLSAGAGKTQYF
TRBJ2-6	13	TRBV28	CACRGAGANVLTF
TRBJ1-1	13	TRBV6-1	CASRRTENTEAFF
TRBJ2-3	15	TRBV19	CASSAIAGVADTQYF
TRBJ2-4	17	TRBV12-5	CASGLVRAGGPKNIQYF
TRBJ2-3	15	TRBV9	CASSARTGRTDTQYF
TRBJ1-4	16	TRBV7-2	CASSPGQTSFNEKLFF
TRBJ2-7	18	TRBV7-3	CASSQLGQSDPLYYEQYF
TRBJ1-3	13	TRBV29-1	CSVVRGSGNTIYF
TRBJ2-7	14	TRBV6-1	CAILLERGKYEQYF